The rows below give T cell receptor beta chains drawn from one sample of a study of cytomegalovirus exposure and HLA in healthy donors. Method: immunoSEQ multiplex PCR; TCRdb's copy keeps in-frame clones and lacks some. The sample holds roughly 180,000 clones; less than 85% are singletons and the top ten take around 1.4%. The sequencing input was PBMCs. The receptors come from a girl under 18 in good health and CMV-seropositive. Both conserved end residues are part of each CDR3. The D gene is left open where the match is weak. Clone size is not always given. Where it is, it says once, few, many or a class for expanded clones.

CDR3aa	CDR3nt	abundance	j_gene	len	d_gene	v_gene
CASSQDLSLWTGTPYGYTF	TGTGCCAGCAGCCAAGACCTTTCTCTGTGGACAGGGACCCCCTATGGCTACACCTTC	few	TRBJ1-2	19	TRBD1	TRBV4-2
CASSLMGGGSYEQYF	TGTGCCAGCAGCTTAATGGGCGGGGGGAGCTACGAGCAGTACTTC	NA	TRBJ2-7	15	TRBD2	TRBV7-8
CASSEEGGSSDTQYF	TGTGCCAGCAGTGAGGAGGGGGGGAGTTCCGATACGCAGTATTTT	NA	TRBJ2-3	15	NA	TRBV6-4
CASSLGGQGPQETQYF	TGCGCCAGCAGCTTGGGGGGACAGGGCCCCCAAGAGACCCAGTACTTC	few	TRBJ2-5	16	TRBD1	TRBV5-1
CASSPSASGGAFGTPLHF	TGTGCCAGCTCACCCTCGGCGTCAGGGGGCGCTTTCGGGACACCCCTCCACTTT	NA	TRBJ1-6	18	TRBD1	TRBV18
CASSPRTGSNQPQHF	TGTGCCAGTTCCCCCCGGACAGGGAGCAATCAGCCCCAGCATTTT	NA	TRBJ1-5	15	TRBD1	TRBV19
CASSPSGGAGNEQFF	TGTGCCAGCAGCCCAAGCGGGGGGGCGGGCAATGAGCAGTTCTTC	NA	TRBJ2-1	15	TRBD2	TRBV7-9
CASSLTDTQYF	TGTGCCAGTAGTCTAACAGATACGCAGTATTTT	NA	TRBJ2-3	11	NA	TRBV19
CSSSPWTGGLENTIYF	TGTTCCAGCAGCCCATGGACAGGGGGTCTTGAAAACACCATATATTTT	few	TRBJ1-3	16	TRBD1	TRBV7-9
CASSRTGGDNEQFF	TGCGCCAGCAGTCGGACAGGGGGGGACAATGAGCAGTTCTTC	NA	TRBJ2-1	14	TRBD1	TRBV5-1
CASSSGTTTNEKLFF	TGCGCCAGCAGCTCTGGGACAACCACTAATGAAAAACTGTTTTTT	NA	TRBJ1-4	15	NA	TRBV5-1
CASSYSGEQFF	TGTGCCAGCAGTTACTCGGGCGAGCAGTTCTTC	NA	TRBJ2-1	11	NA	TRBV6-6
CASSFRPAGGASAFF	TGTGCCAGCAGTTTTAGACCCGCAGGGGGCGCATCGGCTTTCTTT	NA	TRBJ1-1	15	TRBD1	TRBV11-2
CARSIRSGGTYEQYF	TGTGCCAGAAGCATTCGTAGCGGGGGGACCTACGAGCAGTACTTC	few	TRBJ2-7	15	NA	TRBV7-5
CASSIDRSGSPQGIQYF	TGTGCCAGTAGTATAGATCGGTCGGGGTCTCCCCAAGGCATTCAGTACTTC	NA	TRBJ2-4	17	NA	TRBV19
CAISVRQTGENTEAFF	TGTGCCATCAGTGTTCGCCAGACAGGGGAGAACACTGAAGCTTTCTTT	few	TRBJ1-1	16	TRBD1	TRBV10-3
CASSLRGTVSNQPQHF	TGTGCCAGCAGTTTACGGGGGACGGTAAGCAATCAGCCCCAGCATTTT	NA	TRBJ1-5	16	NA	TRBV27
CASSLAGDNSPLHF	TGTGCCAGCAGTTTGGCAGGGGATAATTCACCCCTCCACTTT	NA	TRBJ1-6	14	NA	TRBV27
CASSYSSVDSGNTIYF	TGTGCCAGCAGTTACTCCTCGGTCGACTCTGGAAACACCATATATTTT	NA	TRBJ1-3	16	NA	TRBV6-5
CASRTAYEQYF	TGTGCCAGTAGGACAGCCTACGAGCAGTACTTC	NA	TRBJ2-7	11	NA	TRBV2
CAWSARGIGLAGRQETQYF	TGTGCCTGGAGTGCCAGGGGAATTGGACTAGCGGGGCGACAAGAGACCCAGTACTTC	NA	TRBJ2-5	19	TRBD2	TRBV30
CASSYSPGQRGETQYF	TGTGCCAGCAGTTACTCGCCGGGACAGCGGGGGGAGACCCAGTACTTC	NA	TRBJ2-5	16	NA	TRBV6-5
CASRPRGRPRPGNYGYTF	TGTGCCAGCAGACCCCGGGGTAGGCCCCGTCCTGGTAACTATGGCTACACCTTC	NA	TRBJ1-2	18	NA	TRBV28
CASSYGGASYEQYF	TGTGCCAGCAGCTACGGAGGGGCGTCCTACGAGCAGTACTTC	NA	TRBJ2-7	14	NA	TRBV11-2